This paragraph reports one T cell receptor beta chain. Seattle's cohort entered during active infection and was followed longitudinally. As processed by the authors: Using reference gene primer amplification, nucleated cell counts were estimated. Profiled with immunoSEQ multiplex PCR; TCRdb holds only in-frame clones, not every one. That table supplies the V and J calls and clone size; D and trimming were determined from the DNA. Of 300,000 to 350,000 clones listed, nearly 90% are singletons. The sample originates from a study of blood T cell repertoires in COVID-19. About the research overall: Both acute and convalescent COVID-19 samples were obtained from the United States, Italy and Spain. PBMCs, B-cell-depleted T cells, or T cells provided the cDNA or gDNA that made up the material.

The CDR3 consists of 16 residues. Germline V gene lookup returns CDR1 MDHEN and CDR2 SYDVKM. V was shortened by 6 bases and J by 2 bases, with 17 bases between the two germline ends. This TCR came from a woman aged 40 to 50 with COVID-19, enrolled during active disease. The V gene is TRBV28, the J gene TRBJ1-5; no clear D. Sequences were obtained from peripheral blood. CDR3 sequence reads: CASSPALGGGNQPQHF. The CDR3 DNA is TGTGCCAGCAGCCCCGCTCTAGGAGGCGGCAATCAGCCCCAGCATTTT.